These T cell receptor beta chains were read from a single sample in a study of blood T cell repertoires in COVID-19. Generated by immunoSEQ multiplex PCR, the TCRdb table keeps only in-frame clones and is missing some. The repertoire consists of 330,000 or so clones, with about 90% occurring once and the leading ten covering 2.5% to 3%. The sequenced sample was PBMCs or T cells enriched from blood (not recorded which). Source of these receptors: a woman aged 25 to 39 who had recovered from COVID-19. The CDR3 runs from the conserved cysteine through the conserved F or W. D genes are given only for firm matches.

V,D,J,DNA,CDR3
TRBV5-1,TRBD1,TRBJ2-7,TGCGCCAGCAGCCCGGGACAGGGAGTGGTGTCCGAGCAGTACTTC,CASSPGQGVVSEQYF
TRBV9,.,TRBJ1-1,TGTGCCAGCAGCGCCCCAGGGATGGTAGGCACTGAAGCTTTCTTT,CASSAPGMVGTEAFF
TRBV11-2,.,TRBJ2-6,TGTGCCAGCAGCTTAGTTGTGGGACACCCCATACCTGGGGCCAACGTCCTGACTTTC,CASSLVVGHPIPGANVLTF
TRBV27,TRBD1,TRBJ2-2,TGTGCCAGCAGTCGACAGGGTTCGGCCGGGGAGCTGTTTTTT,CASSRQGSAGELFF
TRBV19,TRBD1,TRBJ2-4,TGTGCCAGTAGCCGGCTAGGGGCAGGGGGAGCCAAAAACATTCAGTACTTC,CASSRLGAGGAKNIQYF
TRBV14,TRBD1,TRBJ1-1,TGTGCCAGCAGCCAAGAGACAGGGAGAGCTTTCTTT,CASSQETGRAFF
TRBV5-6,TRBD2,TRBJ2-1,TGTGCCAGCAGCTCCCTGGGGGGGATCTCCTACAATGAGCAGTTCTTC,CASSSLGGISYNEQFF
TRBV5-4,.,TRBJ1-5,TGTGCCAGCAGCTTGGATCCGGAGGGTCAGCCCCAGCATTTT,CASSLDPEGQPQHF
TRBV9,.,TRBJ1-5,TGTGCCAGCGGGACTTCCAATCAGCCCCAGCATTTT,CASGTSNQPQHF
TRBV5-4,TRBD1,TRBJ1-1,TGTGCCAGCAGCCCACAGGGGGCGTACCCTGAAGCTTTCTTT,CASSPQGAYPEAFF
TRBV4-1,.,TRBJ1-3,TGCGCCAGCAGCCAAAGTGCGAGCTCTGGAAACACCATATATTTT,CASSQSASSGNTIYF